What follows are 2 T cell receptor beta chains derived from one specimen sequenced in a study of human T cells and chemical hapten exposure. The time point: healthy volunteer bleed at 6 weeks. Researchers extracted total RNA from unfractionated whole blood. TCRdb re-called the RACE reads with MiXCR, one entry per CDR3 protein. The table lists 35,000 to 50,000 distinct CDR3 sequences, about 3.7% of them singletons. The specimen was whole blood. The receptor source for this set is a human donor in good health. Some clones in this sample may be carry-over from other donors' samples.

This clonotype showed up many times. The rearrangement links TRBV13 to TRBJ2-5; D unresolved. Germline CDR1 reads PRHDT; CDR2 reads FYEKMQ (reference sequence). V gave up 6 bases and J gave up 4 bases, with 9 bases separating them. The CDR3 contains 12 residues. CDR3 amino acids: CASSLTGETQYF. DNA of the CDR3: TGTGCCAGCAGTTTAACCGGAGAGACCCAGTACTTC.

This clonotype occurred many times. V gene TRBV7-6 combines with J gene TRBJ1-6; 7 bases align to TRBD1. V shed 5 bases, J shed 3 bases, and the junction held 7 bases outside the gene matches. The germline gives CDR1 SGHVS, CDR2 FNYEAQ. This CDR3 region has 16 residues. In nucleotides, the CDR3 is TGTGCCAGCAGCCGGGACAGAGCTAACTATAATTCACCCCTCCACTTT. This encodes CASSRDRANYNSPLHF.